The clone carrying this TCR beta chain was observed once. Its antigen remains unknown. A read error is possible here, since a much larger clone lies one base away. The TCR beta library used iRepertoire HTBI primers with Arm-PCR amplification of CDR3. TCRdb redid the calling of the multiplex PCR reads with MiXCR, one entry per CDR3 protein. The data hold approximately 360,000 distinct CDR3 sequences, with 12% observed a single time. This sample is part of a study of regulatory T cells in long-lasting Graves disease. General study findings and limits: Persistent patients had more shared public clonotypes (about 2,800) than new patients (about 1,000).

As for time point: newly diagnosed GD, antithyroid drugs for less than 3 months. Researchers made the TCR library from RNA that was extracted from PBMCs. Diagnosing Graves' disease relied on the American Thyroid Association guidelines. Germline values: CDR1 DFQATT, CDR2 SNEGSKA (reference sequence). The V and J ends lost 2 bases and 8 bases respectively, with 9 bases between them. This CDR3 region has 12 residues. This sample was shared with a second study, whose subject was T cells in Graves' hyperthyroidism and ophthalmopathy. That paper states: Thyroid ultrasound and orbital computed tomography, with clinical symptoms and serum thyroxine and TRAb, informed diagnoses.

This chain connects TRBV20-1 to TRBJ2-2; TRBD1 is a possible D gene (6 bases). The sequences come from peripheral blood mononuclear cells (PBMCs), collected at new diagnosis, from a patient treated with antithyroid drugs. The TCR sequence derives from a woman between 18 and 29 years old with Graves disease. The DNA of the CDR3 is TGCAGTGCTAGAACCACAGGGGGGGAGCTGTTTTTT. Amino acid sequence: CSARTTGGELFF.